One sample yielded the 22 T cell receptor beta chains listed below, sequenced in a study of T cell repertoires in cytomegalovirus infection. MiXCR, applied by TCRdb to the reads, yields one record per CDR3 protein. This sample has around 99,000 distinct CDR3 sequences; about 30% occur once, and the top ten carry about 81%. Their specific antigens are unknown. Sequencing was performed on CD8+ T cells from cultured PBMCs, taken from culture after CMV antigen stimulation. The receptors shown here come from a human donor in good health (CMV status not recorded). Some clones in this sample may be carry-over from other donors' samples.

The chain combines TRBV27 with TRBJ1-5; TRBD1 aligns across 10 bases. There are 13 residues in the CDR3. CDR1 and CDR2 from the germline V gene are MNHEY and SMNVEV (reference sequence). The trim removed 5 bases at V and 11 bases at J, leaving 6 bases unmatched. CDR3 in DNA: TGTGCCAGCAGTCAGGACAGGGGGGTTTCCCAGCATTTT. Translating it yields CASSQDRGVSQHF.

This chain uses TRBV3-1 with TRBJ1-6; 10 bases are shared with TRBD1. This CDR3 region has 16 residues. Germline V gene sequence: CDR1 LGHDT, CDR2 YNNKEL (reference sequence). J lost 3 bases, V lost 4 bases, and 3 bases had no gene match. The CDR3: CASSLGTGVYNSPLHF. DNA of the CDR3: TGTGCCAGCAGCCTCGGGACAGGGGTCTATAATTCACCCCTCCACTTT.

The chain combines TRBV27 with TRBJ1-1; no clear D gene. Trimming pared 3 bases from V and 3 bases from J, leaving 8 bases between. In germline, CDR1 is MNHEY, CDR2 SMNVEV (reference sequence). The CDR3 length is 13 residues. CDR3 sequence reads: CASSFGPYTEAFF. In DNA, the CDR3 is TGTGCCAGCAGTTTTGGTCCCTACACTGAAGCTTTCTTT.

This clonotype was detected ten times or more. This chain connects TRBV6-1 to TRBJ2-7, with no clear D. The germline gives CDR1 MNHNS, CDR2 SASEGT. The V gene lost 5 bases and the J gene lost 0 bases, with 17 bases spanning the gap. CDR3 length: 16 amino acids. The CDR3 is CASSYDSGQASYEQYF. The CDR3 coding sequence is TGTGCCAGCAGTTATGATTCCGGGCAGGCCTCCTACGAGCAGTACTTC.

The V gene is TRBV19, the J gene TRBJ1-5; 7 bases align to TRBD1. V gave up 3 bases and J gave up 1 base; unmatched junction bases: 12. CDR1 and CDR2 from the germline V gene are LNHDA and SQIVND (reference sequence). The CDR3 has 18 amino acids. The CDR3 DNA reads TGTGCCAGTAGTATTCCCGAACCATGGACAGGAAGCAATCAGCCCCAGCATTTT. Translated: CASSIPEPWTGSNQPQHF.

This clonotype was observed a handful of times. The V call is TRBV13, the J call TRBJ1-1; tentative D call: TRBD1 (6 bases). V lost 5 bases and J lost 4, with 14 bases in between. This CDR3 has 14 amino acids. Germline CDR1 reads PRHDT; CDR2 reads FYEKMQ (reference sequence). The CDR3 DNA reads TGTGCCAGCAGCCGAGGGGGGGAAGGCACTGAAGCTTTCTTT. This encodes CASSRGGEGTEAFF.

In this sample, this clonotype turned up a few times. V usage is TRBV6-2 or TRBV6-3 and J usage is TRBJ1-1; unclear D gene. The V end lost 7 bases, the J end lost 2 bases, and 5 bases lay between the germline ends. This CDR3 spans 11 amino acids. Looked up from germline, CDR1 is MNHEY and CDR2 is SVGEGT. The CDR3 region is CASTENTEAFF. In DNA form, the CDR3 reads TGTGCCAGCACAGAAAACACTGAAGCTTTCTTT.

This rearrangement joins TRBV30 to TRBJ2-7; TRBD1 is a possible D gene (5 bases). The V and J ends lost 0 bases and 6 bases respectively, with 12 bases between them. Germline V CDR1 and CDR2: GTSNPN, SVGIG (reference sequence). The CDR3 has 13 amino acids. The DNA for the CDR3 is TGTGCCTGGAGTGTAATGGGGCTCGGCGAGCAGTACTTC. Translation: CAWSVMGLGEQYF.

The genes are TRBV12-3 or TRBV12-4 and TRBJ1-5; D is perhaps TRBD1 (5 bases). Trimming left V 9 bases short and J 0 bases short, with 9 bases between. The CDR3 has 13 residues. DNA for the CDR3: TGTGCCAGTGGGGACGGTAGCAATCAGCCCCAGCATTTT. Protein: CASGDGSNQPQHF.

This clonotype was counted between two and nine times. This chain connects TRBV6-5 to TRBJ2-5, with D perhaps given as TRBD1 or TRBD2 (5 bases each). CDR3 length equals 14 residues. Germline values: CDR1 MNHEY, CDR2 SVGAGI. With 3 bases removed from V and 1 base from J, the gap between germline ends came to 9 bases. Here the CDR3 reads CASSYSGTQETQYF. DNA for the CDR3: TGTGCCAGCAGTTATTCAGGGACCCAAGAGACCCAGTACTTC.

This clonotype was observed at least ten times. The chain has TRBV5-5 and TRBJ1-1, with a tentative D call TRBD1 (6 bases). CDR1 is SGHKS, CDR2 YYEKEE, per germline (reference sequence). V was cut by 3 bases and J by 0 bases, with 15 bases left in between. The CDR3 covers 16 residues. The CDR3 DNA reads as TGTGCCAGCAGCTCGGACAGTCCTTATGTGAACACTGAAGCTTTCTTT. Translated, it gives CASSSDSPYVNTEAFF.

This clonotype has just a few counts. V and J are TRBV6-2 or TRBV6-3 and TRBJ2-3; TRBD1 aligns across 7 bases. Per germline, CDR1 MNHEY and CDR2 SVGEGT. V trimming: 2 bases; J trimming: 5 bases; junction bases outside the gene matches: 10. The CDR3 extends over 16 amino acids. The CDR3 DNA follows: TGTGCCAGCAGTTACACTCCGGGACAGTCAATAGATACGCAGTATTTT. Protein sequence: CASSYTPGQSIDTQYF.

V usage is TRBV19 and J usage is TRBJ2-1; maybe TRBD2 (6 bases). Germline V gene data show CDR1 as LNHDA and CDR2 as SQIVND (reference sequence). Trimming removed 6 bases at V and 3 bases at J, with 6 bases between. The CDR3 has 12 residues. The CDR3 bases are TGTGCCAGTAGGGAGGGCTACAATGAGCAGTTCTTC. Its protein is CASREGYNEQFF.

This clonotype turned up a few times. The V and J genes are TRBV19 and TRBJ2-1; TRBD2 matches 9 bases. The germline CDR1 and CDR2 sequences are LNHDA and SQIVND (reference sequence). V was pared by 6 bases and J by 4 bases, with 7 bases of the junction left unmatched. The CDR3 totals 15 residues. This CDR3 reads CASSQAGGPYNEQFF. The CDR3 bases are TGTGCCAGTAGCCAAGCGGGGGGCCCTTACAATGAGCAGTTCTTC.

The chain combines TRBV27 with TRBJ2-7; 10 bases align to TRBD1. There are 14 residues in the CDR3. Trimming took 10 bases from V and 3 from J; bases not matched to a gene: 9. Germline V gene sequence: CDR1 MNHEY, CDR2 SMNVEV (reference sequence). The chain's CDR3 is CATIGTGDNYEQYF. CDR3 sequence (DNA): TGTGCCACCATCGGGACAGGGGACAACTACGAGCAGTACTTC.

Note on this clonotype: One base away lies a much larger clone, so this may be a sequencing read error. V and J are TRBV2 and TRBJ2-5, with D perhaps matching TRBD1 (6 bases). CDR3 size: 13 residues. Germline V gives CDR1 SNHLY, CDR2 FYNNEI. V shed 8 bases and J shed 0 bases, with 10 bases lying between them. In DNA, the CDR3 is TGTGCCAGCCGAGGGACAAACCAAGAGACCCAGTACTTC. It encodes CASRGTNQETQYF.

About this clonotype itself: A much larger clonotype is one base distant, so this may be a read error. The V gene is TRBV9, the J gene TRBJ2-3; D is unclear. The CDR3 is 12 residues long. The germline gives CDR1 SGDLS, CDR2 YYNGEE. Trimming shortened V by 0 bases and J by 2 bases, and 1 base separated the two germline ends. In DNA, the CDR3 is TGTGCCAGCAGCGTAGCCACAGATACGCAGTATTTT. Translating it yields CASSVATDTQYF.

A few counts support this clonotype. This chain joins TRBV4-1 and TRBJ2-7; tentative D call: TRBD2 (5 bases). The CDR3 length is 13 residues. Looked up from germline, CDR1 is MGHRA and CDR2 is YSYEKL. The V gene lost 0 bases and the J gene lost 3 bases, with 6 bases spanning the gap. The CDR3 spells CASSQELDYEQYF. DNA for the CDR3: TGCGCCAGCAGCCAAGAACTAGACTACGAGCAGTACTTC.

The gene calls are TRBV7-3 and TRBJ2-5; TRBD1 or TRBD2 may be the D gene (6 bases each). The V end was cut by 4 bases, the J end by 4 bases, with 13 bases between. CDR3 length: 14 residues. CDR1 is SGHTA, CDR2 FQGTGA, per germline. In DNA form, the CDR3 reads TGTGCCAGCAGCTGGACAGCCGGGGGAGAGACCCAGTACTTC. Translating gives CASSWTAGGETQYF.

This clonotype was seen repeatedly, ten times or more. This rearrangement joins TRBV10-3 to TRBJ2-1; 9 bases align to TRBD2. From germline, CDR1 is ENHRY and CDR2 SYGVKD. The CDR3 is 18 residues long. V gave up 0 bases and J gave up 1 base; unmatched junction bases: 7. CDR3 amino acids: CAISESVVSGGSYNEQFF. The CDR3 DNA sequence: TGTGCCATCAGTGAGTCGGTGGTTAGCGGGGGATCCTACAATGAGCAGTTCTTC.

In its sample, this clonotype was seen once. This chain joins TRBV4-1 and TRBJ2-5; D remains unclear. The CDR3 has 13 residues. Germline V gene data show CDR1 as MGHRA and CDR2 as YSYEKL. V was clipped by 4 bases and J by 6 bases, with 12 bases between them. Here the CDR3 reads CASSPLDPKTQYF. Written as DNA, the CDR3 is TGCGCCAGCAGCCCCCTGGACCCTAAGACCCAGTACTTC.

The chain joins TRBV27 to TRBJ2-7, with a possible D match to TRBD1 (6 bases). Per germline, CDR1 MNHEY and CDR2 SMNVEV (reference sequence). V dropped 3 bases and J dropped 1 base, with 10 bases sitting between them. This CDR3 spans 14 amino acids. The CDR3 region is CASSFSRGSYEQYF. The CDR3, as DNA: TGTGCCAGCAGTTTCAGCAGGGGATCCTACGAGCAGTACTTC.